What follows are 24 T cell receptor beta chains derived from one specimen sequenced in a study of T cells in Graves' hyperthyroidism and ophthalmopathy. Amplification targeted TCR beta CDR3 regions from RNA transcripts. The HTBI primer set drove a first-round RT-PCR of the TCR CDR3. TCRdb re-called the multiplex PCR reads through MiXCR, storing one row per CDR3 protein. The sample gives roughly 420,000 distinct CDR3 sequences, more than 15% of which show up once; 13% to 15% is in the top ten. Sequencing was done on a sample of blood. The receptor set was obtained from a woman between 18 and 29 years old with Graves' hyperthyroidism.

This clonotype occurred a few times. The rearrangement links TRBV4-1 to TRBJ2-1; D may be TRBD1 (6 bases). The germline V gene has CDR1 MGHRA and CDR2 YSYEKL. V shed 4 bases and J shed 6 bases, with 22 bases lying between them. The CDR3 extends over 17 amino acids. Written as DNA, the CDR3 is TGCGCCAGCAGCCCATGGGGCATCGGAACAGGGCCCAATGAGCAGTTCTTC. Its protein product is CASSPWGIGTGPNEQFF.

This clonotype was detected ten times or more. The V gene is TRBV11-2, the J gene TRBJ2-1; 7 positions match TRBD1. The CDR3 contains 15 residues. V dropped 6 bases and J dropped 6; count of bases not matched to a gene: 11. The germline CDR1 and CDR2 sequences are SGHAT and FQNNGV. CDR3 bases: TGTGCCAGCAGTCCTCGACAGGGTGGAGGCAATGAGCAGTTCTTC. Its translation is CASSPRQGGGNEQFF.

This clonotype appeared many times. V is TRBV10-3 and J is TRBJ2-3; 7 bases are shared with TRBD2. Trimming took 6 bases from V and 2 from J; bases not matched to a gene: 17. CDR1 is ENHRY, CDR2 SYGVKD, per germline. CDR3 length: 18 residues. The CDR3 DNA sequence: TGTGCCATCAGGATTTCAGGACTAGTTCCCATAACCACAGATACGCAGTATTTT. Its translation: CAIRISGLVPITTDTQYF.

The chain links TRBV20-1 to TRBJ2-1, with TRBD2 matching over 9 bases. Germline CDR1 is DFQATT and CDR2 is SNEGSKA (reference sequence). V was clipped by 6 bases and J by 5 bases; unmatched bases: 8. There are 14 residues in the CDR3. The CDR3: CSAQTSGLHNEQFF. CDR3 DNA: TGCAGTGCGCAAACTAGCGGGCTACACAATGAGCAGTTCTTC.

The CDR3 loop reads CASSSQLISGNTIYF. The CDR3, as DNA: TGTGCCAGCAGCTCGCAACTGATCTCTGGAAACACCATATATTTT. J is TRBJ1-3 and V is TRBV12-3 or TRBV12-4; D gene unclear. This CDR3 has 15 amino acids. Trimming removed 6 bases from V and 0 bases from J, with 12 bases in between.

This clonotype was observed at least ten times. The V call is TRBV3-1, the J call TRBJ2-1; D unclear. Germline lookup yields CDR1 LGHDT and CDR2 YNNKEL (reference sequence). V was shortened by 0 bases and J by 4 bases, with 16 bases between the two germline ends. This CDR3 contains 17 residues. Written as DNA, the CDR3 is TGTGCCAGCAGCCAAGATAGTGAGGTGGTGTCATACAATGAGCAGTTCTTC. Its translation: CASSQDSEVVSYNEQFF.

This clonotype was found a few times. The CDR3 loop is CASSFGRVGQSQETQYF. The CDR3 DNA is TGTGCCAGCAGCTTCGGTCGAGTGGGCCAGAGCCAAGAGACCCAGTACTTC. The gene calls are TRBV7-6 and TRBJ2-5; D not resolved. Germline CDR1 reads SGHVS; CDR2 reads FNYEAQ. Trimming took 3 bases from V and 1 from J, leaving 18 bases between them. The CDR3 length is 17 residues.

This clonotype was recorded many times. The rearrangement joins TRBV20-1 to TRBJ1-1; perhaps TRBD1 as D (6 bases). V was clipped by 0 bases and J by 4 bases, with 9 bases between them. Germline V CDR1 and CDR2: DFQATT, SNEGSKA (reference sequence). There are 13 residues in the CDR3. The CDR3 reads CSARDATGTEAFF. The CDR3 nucleotides read TGCAGTGCTAGAGATGCGACAGGCACTGAAGCTTTCTTT.

This clonotype was recorded many times. In nucleotides, the CDR3 is TGTGCCAGCAGCCCTCCAGCGCTAGAAGCTTTCTTT. It translates to CASSPPALEAFF. This chain links TRBV3-2 with TRBJ1-1. TRBV3-2 is annotated as a pseudogene. CDR3 length: 12 amino acids.

This clonotype occurred many times. The rearrangement uses TRBV28 and TRBJ2-3; TRBD2 matches 7 bases. V shed 6 bases, J shed 4 bases, and the junction held 7 bases outside the gene matches. CDR1 MDHEN and CDR2 SYDVKM come from the germline V gene. The CDR3 extends over 14 amino acids. The CDR3 protein is CASRGLAAPDTQYF. CDR3 nucleotide sequence: TGTGCCAGCAGAGGGCTAGCGGCTCCAGATACGCAGTATTTT.

The chain carries TRBV9 and TRBJ1-4; possible D gene TRBD1, 6 bases. The V end was cut by 7 bases, the J end by 3 bases, with 22 bases between. Germline V lookup: CDR1 SGDLS, CDR2 YYNGEE. This CDR3 comprises 17 residues. The CDR3 loop is CASSPLPNRASNEKLFF. For the CDR3, the DNA is TGTGCCAGCTCACCGCTTCCAAACAGGGCCTCTAATGAAAAACTGTTTTTT.

This clonotype was detected a few times. The chain recombines TRBV19 with TRBJ2-3, with D maybe TRBD1 (6 bases). Trimming took 4 bases from V and 6 from J, leaving 17 bases between them. Per germline, CDR1 LNHDA and CDR2 SQIVND (reference sequence). The CDR3 length is 15 residues. The CDR3 loop reads CASSRVTEGDDTQYF. The CDR3 region has the DNA TGTGCCAGTAGTAGAGTTACCGAGGGGGACGATACGCAGTATTTT.

The rearrangement links TRBV10-3 to TRBJ2-5; D is perhaps TRBD2 (6 bases). V lost 5 bases and J lost 5, with 18 bases in between. From germline, CDR1 is ENHRY and CDR2 SYGVKD. The CDR3 is 15 residues long. The CDR3 coding sequence is TGTGCCATCAGTAGGCGGGACGCACCTCCGGAGACCCAGTACTTC. It specifies CAISRRDAPPETQYF.

In this sample, this clonotype turned up a few times. This chain links TRBV29-1 with TRBJ2-1; 14 bases line up with TRBD2. CDR1 is SQVTM, CDR2 ANQGSEA, per germline. V was pared by 8 bases and J by 9 bases, with 12 bases of the junction left unmatched. The CDR3 has 15 residues. The CDR3 region is CSLRVGTSGSGEQFF. The CDR3 coding sequence is TGCAGCCTGCGAGTCGGGACTAGCGGGAGCGGTGAGCAGTTCTTC.

There are many counts of this clonotype. At one boundary the junction diverges from the germline segment, which might be a read error. The chain carries TRBV7-2 and TRBJ2-5; D may be TRBD2 (6 bases). In germline, CDR1 is SGHTA, CDR2 FQGNSA. The CDR3 sequence is 15 residues long. Here the CDR3 DNA reads TGTGGCAGCAGCTTATTCGGGGGTAACCAAGAGACCCAGTACTTC. Translating gives CGSSLFGGNQETQYF.

This clonotype was detected many times. This sequence joins TRBV3-1 and TRBJ1-2; D ambiguous. Germline V gene data show CDR1 as LGHDT and CDR2 as YNNKEL (reference sequence). The ends were cut back, 0 bases at V and 3 bases at J, with 8 bases in the middle. The CDR3 totals 14 residues. CDR3 DNA: TGTGCCAGCAGCCAAGAACCGGCGGACTATGGCTACACCTTC. Translating it yields CASSQEPADYGYTF.

This clonotype occurred a few times. This CDR3 is CSASGQGSGQQTYEQYF. The DNA for the CDR3 is TGCAGTGCTAGCGGGCAGGGTTCGGGACAGCAAACCTACGAGCAGTACTTC. This chain links TRBV20-1 with TRBJ2-7, with 7 bases that match TRBD1. The J segment lost 2 bases and the V segment lost 3 bases, leaving 16 bases of the junction unmatched. Germline values: CDR1 DFQATT, CDR2 SNEGSKA (reference sequence). The CDR3 totals 17 residues.

This sequence joins TRBV3-1 and TRBJ2-7, with 8 bases aligning to TRBD2. The CDR3 totals 16 residues. The germline gives CDR1 LGHDT, CDR2 YNNKEL (reference sequence). Trimming at V came to 2 bases and at J to 3 bases, leaving 9 bases not matched to a gene. The CDR3 nucleotides read TGTGCCAGCAGCCAAAAAGCGGGAGTGGGGCGCTACGAGCAGTACTTC. The encoded protein is CASSQKAGVGRYEQYF.

A word on this clonotype: Since a much larger clone is just one base distant, this may be a read error. The chain recombines TRBV5-4 with TRBJ2-5, with unresolved D. V shed 2 bases and J shed 1 base, with 18 bases lying between them. CDR3 length: 17 residues. Germline CDR1 is SGHNT and CDR2 is YYREEE (reference sequence). The CDR3 region has the DNA TGTGCCAGCAGCTTAAAATTGGGGAAAGGAATCCAAGAGACCCAGTACTTC. Residues: CASSLKLGKGIQETQYF.

This clonotype has a count of ten or more. V gene TRBV7-8 combines with J gene TRBJ2-1; D uncertain. Trimming stripped 5 bases from V and 9 bases from J, with 23 bases between. This CDR3 region has 16 residues. CDR1 SGHVS and CDR2 FQNEAQ come from the germline V gene. This CDR3 is CASSTAQMTRHGEQFF. In DNA form, the CDR3 reads TGTGCCAGCAGCACAGCCCAGATGACCCGACACGGTGAGCAGTTCTTC.

This clonotype was detected once. A much larger clone lies one base from this, so it may be a read error. This chain links TRBV11-2 with TRBJ2-4; maybe TRBD2 (7 bases). The CDR3 covers 19 residues. Germline-derived CDR1 and CDR2 are SGHAT and FQNNGV. With 5 bases removed from V and 3 bases from J, the gap between germline ends came to 26 bases. The chain's CDR3 is CASSLGGGSGILVKNIQYF. CDR3 coding DNA: TGTGCCAGCAGCCTAGGGGGAGGGTCTGGGATCTTAGTCAAAAACATTCAGTACTTC.

This clonotype has a count of ten or more. The chain has TRBV27 and TRBJ2-2; 15 bases are a match to TRBD2. The CDR3 totals 21 residues. Germline trimming cut 5 bases from V and 3 bases from J; bases unmatched to any gene: 16. The germline gives CDR1 MNHEY, CDR2 SMNVEV (reference sequence). The CDR3 here is CASSRPTQTGTSGRYTGELFF. The CDR3 nucleotides are TGTGCCAGCAGTCGGCCTACGCAAACAGGGACTAGCGGGAGGTACACCGGGGAGCTGTTTTTT.

Ten or more counts support this clonotype. This chain connects TRBV4-3 to TRBJ2-7; 10 nucleotides agree with TRBD1. CDR1 and CDR2 (germline): LGHNA, YSLEER. Trimming cost V 0 bases and J 6 bases; bases outside gene matches: 5. The CDR3 sequence is 15 residues long. CDR3 in DNA: TGCGCCAGCAGCCAAGAGGGACAGGGGATGAGCGAGCAGTACTTC. It yields the protein CASSQEGQGMSEQYF.

V is TRBV11-2 and J is TRBJ2-1; 12 bases are shared with TRBD2. In germline, CDR1 is SGHAT, CDR2 FQNNGV. The trim removed 5 bases at V and 10 bases at J, leaving 9 bases unmatched. The CDR3 loop spans 15 amino acids. CDR3 sequence (DNA): TGTGCCAGCAGCGCGACTAGCGGGAGCTCTGGGGAGCAGTTCTTC. Amino acid sequence: CASSATSGSSGEQFF.